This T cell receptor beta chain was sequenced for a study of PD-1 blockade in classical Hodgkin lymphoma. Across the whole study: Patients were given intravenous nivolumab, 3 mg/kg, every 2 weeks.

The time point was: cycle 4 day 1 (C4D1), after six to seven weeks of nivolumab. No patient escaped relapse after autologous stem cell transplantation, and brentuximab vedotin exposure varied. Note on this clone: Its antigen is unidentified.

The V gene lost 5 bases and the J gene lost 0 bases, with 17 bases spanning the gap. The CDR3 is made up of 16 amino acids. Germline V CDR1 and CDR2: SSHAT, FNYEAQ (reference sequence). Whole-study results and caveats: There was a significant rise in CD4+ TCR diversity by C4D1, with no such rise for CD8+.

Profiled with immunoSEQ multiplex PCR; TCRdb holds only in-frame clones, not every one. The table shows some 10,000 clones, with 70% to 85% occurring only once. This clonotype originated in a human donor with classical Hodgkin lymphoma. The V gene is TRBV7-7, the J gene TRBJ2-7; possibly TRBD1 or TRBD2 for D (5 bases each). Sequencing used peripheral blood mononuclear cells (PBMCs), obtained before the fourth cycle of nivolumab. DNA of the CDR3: TGTGCCAGCAGCCGTGGGGGTACTAGAAGCTCCTACGAGCAGTACTTC. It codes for CASSRGGTRSSYEQYF. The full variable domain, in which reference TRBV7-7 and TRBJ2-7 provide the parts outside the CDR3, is GAGVSQSPRYKVTKRGQDVTLRCDPISSHATLYWYQQALGQGPEFLTYFNYEAQPDKSGLPSDRFSAERPEGSISTLTIQRTEQRDSAMYRCASSRGGTRSSYEQYFGPGTRLTVT.